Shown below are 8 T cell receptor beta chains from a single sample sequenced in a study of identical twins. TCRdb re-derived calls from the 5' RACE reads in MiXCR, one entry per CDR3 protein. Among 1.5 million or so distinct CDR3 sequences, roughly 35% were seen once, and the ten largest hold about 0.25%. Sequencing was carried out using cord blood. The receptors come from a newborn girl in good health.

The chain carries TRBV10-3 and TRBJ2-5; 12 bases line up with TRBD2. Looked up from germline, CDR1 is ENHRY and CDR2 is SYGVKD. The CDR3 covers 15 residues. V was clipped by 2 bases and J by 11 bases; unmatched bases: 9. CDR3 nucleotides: TGTGCCATCAGTGAGGGAACTAGCGGGAGGAATGAGCAGTACTTC. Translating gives CAISEGTSGRNEQYF.

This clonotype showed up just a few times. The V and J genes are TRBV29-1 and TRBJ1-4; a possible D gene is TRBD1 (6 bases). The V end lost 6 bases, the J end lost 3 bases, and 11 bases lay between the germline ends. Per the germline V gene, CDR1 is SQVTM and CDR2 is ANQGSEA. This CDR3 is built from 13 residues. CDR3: CSVGHVANEKLFF. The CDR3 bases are TGCAGCGTGGGACATGTGGCTAATGAAAAACTGTTTTTT.

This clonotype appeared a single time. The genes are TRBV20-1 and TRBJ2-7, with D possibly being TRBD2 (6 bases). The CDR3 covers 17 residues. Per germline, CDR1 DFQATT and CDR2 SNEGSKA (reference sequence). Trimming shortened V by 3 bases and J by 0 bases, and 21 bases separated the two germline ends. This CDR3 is CSARQLPGEPISYEQYF. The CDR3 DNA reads TGCAGTGCTAGGCAGCTCCCGGGGGAACCAATCTCCTACGAGCAGTACTTC.

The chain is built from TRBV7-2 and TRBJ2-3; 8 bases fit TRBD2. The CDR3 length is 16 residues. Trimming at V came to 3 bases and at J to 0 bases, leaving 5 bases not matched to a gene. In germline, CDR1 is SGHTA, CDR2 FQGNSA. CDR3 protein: CASSFTGTRSTDTQYF. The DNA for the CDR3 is TGTGCCAGCAGCTTTACCGGGACTAGGAGCACAGATACGCAGTATTTT.

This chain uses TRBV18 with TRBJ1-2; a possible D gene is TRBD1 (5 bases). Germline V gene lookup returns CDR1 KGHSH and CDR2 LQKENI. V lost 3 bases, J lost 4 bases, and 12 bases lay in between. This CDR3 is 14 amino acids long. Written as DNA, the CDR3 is TGTGCCAGCTCACCCTCAGACAGTCGCTATGGCTACACCTTC. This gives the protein CASSPSDSRYGYTF.

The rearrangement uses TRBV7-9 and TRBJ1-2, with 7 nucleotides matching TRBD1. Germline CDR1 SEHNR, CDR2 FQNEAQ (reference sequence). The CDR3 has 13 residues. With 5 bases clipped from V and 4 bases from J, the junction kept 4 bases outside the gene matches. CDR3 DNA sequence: TGTGCCAGCAGCGTTCACAGGGGCTATGGCTACACCTTC. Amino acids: CASSVHRGYGYTF.

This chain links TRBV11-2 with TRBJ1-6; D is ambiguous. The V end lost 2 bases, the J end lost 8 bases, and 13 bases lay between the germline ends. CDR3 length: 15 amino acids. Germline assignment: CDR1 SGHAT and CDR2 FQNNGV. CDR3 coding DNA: TGTGCCAGCAGCTTAAATCGGCAGATCTATTCACCCCTCCACTTT. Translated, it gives CASSLNRQIYSPLHF.

The CDR3 protein is CASSVARDRNQPQHF. The DNA of the CDR3 is TGTGCCAGCAGTGTAGCAAGGGACCGTAATCAGCCCCAGCATTTT. This chain uses TRBV2 with TRBJ1-5, with D perhaps matching TRBD1 (5 bases). Germline V gene lookup returns CDR1 SNHLY and CDR2 FYNNEI. The CDR3 sequence is 15 residues long. The ends were cut back, 4 bases at V and 4 bases at J, with 14 bases in the middle. The entire variable domain, with the rest obtained from reference TRBV2 and TRBJ1-5, is as follows: EPEVTQTPSHQVTQMGQEVILRCVPISNHLYFYWYRQILGQKVEFLVSFYNNEISEKSEIFDDQFSVERPDGSNFTLKIRSTKLEDSAMYFCASSVARDRNQPQHFGDGTRLSIL.